This T cell receptor beta chain was captured by sequencing in a study of blood T cell repertoires in COVID-19. Study summary: T cells, B-cell-depleted T cells, or PBMCs supplied cDNA or gDNA.

Method: immunoSEQ multiplex PCR; TCRdb's copy keeps in-frame clones and lacks some. The table has 68,000 or so clones, 88% seen once; the top ten hold about 6%. The sample consisted of peripheral blood. The source of this sequence is a woman in her 70s with acute or convalescent COVID-19.

As DNA, the CDR3 is TGTGCCAGCAGTGAAGCGGTGGCAGGGGGGTCAAAACTGTTTTTT. Protein: CASSEAVAGGSKLFF. The chain uses TRBV2 and TRBJ1-4, with TRBD1 matching over 7 bases. V lost 0 bases and J lost 10; bases outside the gene matches: 8. This CDR3 has 15 residues. Germline V gene lookup returns CDR1 SNHLY and CDR2 FYNNEI.